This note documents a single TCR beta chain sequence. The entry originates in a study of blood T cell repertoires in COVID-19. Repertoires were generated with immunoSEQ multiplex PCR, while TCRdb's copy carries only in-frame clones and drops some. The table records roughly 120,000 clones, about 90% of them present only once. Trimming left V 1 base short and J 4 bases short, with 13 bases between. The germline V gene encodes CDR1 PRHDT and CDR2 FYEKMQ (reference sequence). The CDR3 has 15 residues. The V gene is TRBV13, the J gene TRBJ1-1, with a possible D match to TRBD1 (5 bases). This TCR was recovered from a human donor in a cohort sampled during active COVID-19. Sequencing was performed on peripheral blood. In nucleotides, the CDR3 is TGTGCCAGCAGCTTAGTCGGGGGGGGTGCCACTGAAGCTTTCTTT. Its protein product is CASSLVGGGATEAFF.